Each of the 28 T cell receptor beta chains below was sequenced from the same sample in a study of cytomegalovirus exposure and HLA in healthy donors. The PCR made use of 60 Vbeta and 13 Jbeta primers. Clones were sequenced by immunoSEQ multiplex PCR, and TCRdb holds only the in-frame ones, with some missing. The sample lists 100,000 to 150,000 clones, about two thirds seen once, with just under 8.5% in the top ten. Source material: PBMCs. The receptors here all came from a middle-aged woman in good health and CMV-seropositive.

The chain has TRBV11-2 and TRBJ1-1; D gene ambiguous. V lost 8 bases, J lost 8 bases, and 21 bases lay in between. This CDR3 has 14 residues. CDR1 is SGHAT and CDR2 is FQNNGV in the germline V gene. CDR3: CASFSLNDAGEAFF. The CDR3, as DNA: TGTGCCAGCTTCTCCCTGAATGACGCCGGGGAAGCTTTCTTT.

The V and J genes are TRBV19 and TRBJ1-1; no clear D gene. The CDR3 extends over 14 amino acids. The V gene's germline CDR1 is LNHDA and CDR2 SQIVND (reference sequence). Trimming removed 2 bases from V and 1 base from J, with 8 bases in between. In DNA form, the CDR3 reads TGTGCCAGTAGTATAAATGGAGGGAACACTGAAGCTTTCTTT. Protein product: CASSINGGNTEAFF.

V is TRBV7-8 and J is TRBJ1-5, with a possible D match to TRBD1 (6 bases). Germline-derived CDR1 and CDR2 are SGHVS and FQNEAQ. There are 13 residues in the CDR3. V gave up 1 base and J gave up 7 bases, with 8 bases separating them. DNA of the CDR3: TGTGCCAGCAGCTTAGTGGGGGCCCAGCCCCAGCATTTT. Its translation: CASSLVGAQPQHF.

This clone was seen a handful of times. The chain carries TRBV6-5 and TRBJ1-2; TRBD1 is a possible D gene (5 bases). Between the trimmed V and J ends, which lost 5 bases and 2 bases, there was a span of 9 bases. Germline loops: CDR1 MNHEY, CDR2 SVGAGI. The CDR3 runs 13 residues. CDR3 sequence reads: CASSRQSNYGYTF. CDR3 nucleotides: TGTGCCAGCAGTCGACAGAGCAACTATGGCTACACCTTC.

This clone has only one observation. The V and J genes are TRBV30 and TRBJ1-4, with D perhaps matching TRBD1 (6 bases). Trimming took 2 bases from V and 8 from J, leaving 12 bases between them. Germline CDR1 and CDR2: GTSNPN and SVGIG (reference sequence). The CDR3 sequence is 13 residues long. CDR3 in DNA: TGTGCCTGGAGTCTGGACAGAAGGGAAAAACTGTTTTTT. Amino acids: CAWSLDRREKLFF.

As concerns this clone: The sample contains more than one DNA sequence encoding this CDR3. This chain uses TRBV18 with TRBJ1-5; tentative D call: TRBD1 (6 bases). This CDR3 region has 13 residues. CDR1 KGHSH and CDR2 LQKENI come from the germline V gene. Between the trimmed V and J ends, which lost 3 bases and 4 bases, there was a span of 7 bases. The CDR3 coding sequence is TGTGCCAGCTCACCGCAGGGGAATCAGCCCCAGCATTTT. Translated, it gives CASSPQGNQPQHF.

The chain joins TRBV4-1 to TRBJ2-1; the match to TRBD2 covers 9 bases. There are 14 residues in the CDR3. V shed 2 bases and J 9 bases; nucleotides not matched to a gene: 5. Germline loops: CDR1 MGHRA, CDR2 YSYEKL. CDR3 bases: TGCGCCAGCAGCCAACATATTAGCGGGGGTGAGCAGTTCTTC. Translating gives CASSQHISGGEQFF.

The chain carries TRBV2 and TRBJ1-1; D is unresolved. Germline V CDR1 and CDR2: SNHLY, FYNNEI. This CDR3 comprises 16 residues. The V end was cut by 7 bases, the J end by 1 base, with 19 bases between. The CDR3 DNA reads TGTGCCAGCAAAACGGACGGCGGAGGGCCGAACACTGAAGCTTTCTTT. Protein: CASKTDGGGPNTEAFF.

The chain employs TRBV7-2 and TRBJ2-7; TRBD2 aligns across 7 bases. This CDR3 is built from 16 residues. The germline V gene has CDR1 SGHTA and CDR2 FQGNSA. With 5 bases clipped from V and 1 base from J, the junction kept 11 bases outside the gene matches. The CDR3 reads CASSPVGGTFSYEQYF. The CDR3 DNA sequence: TGTGCCAGCAGCCCGGTGGGGGGGACCTTTTCCTACGAGCAGTACTTC.

The genes are TRBV18 and TRBJ2-5, with D uncertain. Germline V gene data show CDR1 as KGHSH and CDR2 as LQKENI. Trimming shortened V by 5 bases and J by 2 bases, and 9 bases separated the two germline ends. The CDR3 sequence is 13 residues long. CDR3 in DNA: TGTGCCAGCTCAGAACAGAGACAAGAGACCCAGTACTTC. This translates into CASSEQRQETQYF.

The chain employs TRBV18 and TRBJ1-4, with D possibly being TRBD1 (5 bases). Per the germline V gene, CDR1 is KGHSH and CDR2 is LQKENI. V dropped 3 bases and J dropped 6 bases, with 14 bases sitting between them. This CDR3 contains 15 residues. Here the CDR3 reads CASSPAAGRDEKLFF. The CDR3 nucleotides read TGTGCCAGCTCACCGGCGGCAGGGAGGGATGAAAAACTGTTTTTT.

The chain carries TRBV4-3 and TRBJ1-6; D remains unclear. Germline CDR1 LGHNA, CDR2 YSLEER. Between the trimmed V and J ends, which lost 6 bases and 5 bases, there was a span of 14 bases. This CDR3 contains 15 residues. The CDR3 DNA reads TGCGCCAGCAGTTTGAACGGACTGAATAATTCACCCCTCCACTTT. Its translation: CASSLNGLNNSPLHF.

The rearrangement links TRBV7-9 to TRBJ1-1, with TRBD1 matching 7 bases. Trimming removed 4 bases from V and 8 bases from J; junction bases left unmatched: 13. The CDR3 is 15 amino acids. Per germline, CDR1 SEHNR and CDR2 FQNEAQ (reference sequence). The CDR3 coding sequence is TGTGCCAGCAGCTACGAACAGGGGAAGGTCCCCGAAGCTTTCTTT. Translating it yields CASSYEQGKVPEAFF.

V is TRBV7-2 and J is TRBJ2-1; a weak D match, TRBD2 (6 bases). The CDR3 is 16 residues long. V lost 2 bases and J 10 bases, leaving 21 bases between the germline ends. Germline V gene data show CDR1 as SGHTA and CDR2 as FQGNSA. CDR3 DNA sequence: TGTGCCAGCAGCTTAAACGGGGTAGGGAGGATTGGGGAGCAGTTCTTC. Protein sequence: CASSLNGVGRIGEQFF.

The chain has TRBV9 and TRBJ2-7, with 7 positions matching TRBD2. Germline trimming cut 0 bases from V and 4 bases from J; bases unmatched to any gene: 4. CDR1 is SGDLS and CDR2 is YYNGEE in the germline V gene. CDR3 length: 14 residues. The DNA for the CDR3 is TGTGCCAGCAGCGTAGCAAGCGGGGATTACGAGCAGTACTTC. Translation: CASSVASGDYEQYF.

The rearrangement links TRBV4-3 to TRBJ1-1; D possibly corresponds to TRBD1 (6 bases). This CDR3 has 15 amino acids. Germline assignment: CDR1 LGHNA and CDR2 YSLEER. V lost 1 base and J 6 bases, leaving 15 bases between the germline ends. This CDR3 reads CASSQALGRGSEAFF. As DNA, the CDR3 is TGCGCCAGCAGCCAAGCACTCGGCAGGGGATCTGAAGCTTTCTTT.

This sequence joins TRBV7-9 and TRBJ2-1; 14 nucleotides match TRBD2. The V gene's germline CDR1 is SEHNR and CDR2 FQNEAQ (reference sequence). The ends lost 2 bases at V and 10 bases at J; junction bases unmatched: 4. The CDR3 has 15 residues. The CDR3 DNA sequence: TGTGCCAGCAGCTTATTGACTAGCGGGGGGGTCGAGCAGTTCTTC. It is translated as CASSLLTSGGVEQFF.

The rearrangement links TRBV6-5 to TRBJ1-2, with D perhaps matching TRBD1 (5 bases). V gave up 5 bases and J gave up 8 bases, with 15 bases separating them. The CDR3 has 13 residues. Germline CDR1 and CDR2: MNHEY and SVGAGI. Here the CDR3 reads CASSRGSVDGYTF. CDR3 bases: TGTGCCAGCAGTCGGGGGTCGGTGGACGGCTACACCTTC.

The chain has TRBV2 and TRBJ2-5, with D possibly matching TRBD2 (5 bases). Trimming took 3 bases from V and 2 from J, leaving 13 bases between them. The CDR3 length is 15 residues. Looked up from germline, CDR1 is SNHLY and CDR2 is FYNNEI. CDR3 sequence: CASSDGSGWQETQYF. The CDR3 nucleotides are TGTGCCAGCAGTGATGGGTCGGGGTGGCAAGAGACCCAGTACTTC. The entire variable domain, with the rest obtained from reference TRBV2 and TRBJ2-5, is as follows: EPEVTQTPSHQVTQMGQEVILRCVPISNHLYFYWYRQILGQKVEFLVSFYNNEISEKSEIFDDQFSVERPDGSNFTLKIRSTKLEDSAMYFCASSDGSGWQETQYFGPGTRLLVL.

This chain's CDR3 is CASSLGGDRGSGYTF. DNA of the CDR3: TGTGCCAGCAGCTTGGGGGGCGACAGGGGTAGTGGCTACACCTTC. The chain uses TRBV5-4 and TRBJ1-2; TRBD1 matches 8 bases. Germline CDR1 is SGHNT and CDR2 is YYREEE (reference sequence). Trimming cost V 0 bases and J 7 bases; bases outside gene matches: 8. CDR3 size: 15 residues.

The J gene is TRBJ2-1, the V gene TRBV1; the table's D gene call, TRBD2, was not cross checked with the DNA. TRBV1 is flagged as a pseudogene. The CDR3 is 13 amino acids. The CDR3 nucleotides read TGCACCAGCAGCCAAGATTCCTCCGGTGAGCAGTTCTTC. Translated: CTSSQDSSGEQFF.

Only one count was recorded for this clone. Here the CDR3 DNA reads TGTGCCAGCAGTGAAGGCGCTAGCGGGGGGTTCTACGAGCAGTACTTC. It translates to CASSEGASGGFYEQYF. The gene calls are TRBV2 and TRBJ2-7; TRBD2 aligns across 11 bases. V gave up 1 base and J gave up 3 bases; unmatched junction bases: 5. Germline V gene lookup returns CDR1 SNHLY and CDR2 FYNNEI. The CDR3 covers 16 residues.

This clone was counted only a few times. The CDR3 region has the DNA TGCGCCAGCAGCTTATTAGGGGAAGAGACCCAGTACTTC. Residues: CASSLLGEETQYF. The genes are TRBV5-1 and TRBJ2-5, with D possibly TRBD1 on 5 matching bases. The CDR3 has 13 amino acids. V lost 2 bases and J lost 3, with 8 bases in between. Germline assignment: CDR1 SGHRS and CDR2 YFSETQ.

In its sample, this clone was seen a few times. The chain is built from TRBV7-9 and TRBJ1-4; no firm D call. Germline V gene sequence: CDR1 SEHNR, CDR2 FQNEAQ (reference sequence). This CDR3 spans 13 amino acids. Trimming removed 5 bases from V and 6 bases from J, with 10 bases in between. CDR3 in amino acids: CASSQQVDEKLFF. In nucleotides, the CDR3 is TGTGCCAGCAGCCAGCAGGTTGATGAAAAACTGTTTTTT. The full variable domain, rest sourced from reference TRBV7-9 and TRBJ1-4, is DTGVSQNPRHKITKRGQNVTFRCDPISEHNRLYWYRQTLGQGPEFLTYFQNEAQLEKSRLLSDRFSAERPKGSFSTLEIQRTEQGDSAMYLCASSQQVDEKLFFGSGTQLSVL.

V and J are TRBV6-5 and TRBJ1-2, with D unresolved. The V end lost 0 bases, the J end lost 2 bases, and 10 bases lay between the germline ends. The CDR3 is made up of 15 amino acids. Germline assignment: CDR1 MNHEY and CDR2 SVGAGI. The CDR3 sequence is CASSYSRLVNYGYTF. The CDR3, as DNA: TGTGCCAGCAGTTACTCAAGACTGGTGAACTATGGCTACACCTTC.

The V call is TRBV2, the J call TRBJ2-3, with 8 nucleotides matching TRBD2. This CDR3 is 14 amino acids long. V gave up 6 bases and J gave up 8 bases; unmatched junction bases: 10. Per germline, CDR1 SNHLY and CDR2 FYNNEI. CDR3 DNA: TGTGCCAGCAGCGCGAGGACCGGGGGGGGTACGCAGTATTTT. It specifies CASSARTGGGTQYF.

The chain is built from TRBV2 and TRBJ1-5, with 8 nucleotides matching TRBD1. Germline V CDR1 and CDR2: SNHLY, FYNNEI. This CDR3 has 15 residues. Trimming removed 8 bases from V and 7 bases from J; junction bases left unmatched: 13. DNA of the CDR3: TGTGCCAGCGATGAGGGACAGGCCGCCGGGCAGCCCCAGCATTTT. It translates to CASDEGQAAGQPQHF.

This rearrangement joins TRBV28 to TRBJ1-2; D gene uncertain. Trimming took 5 bases from V and 0 from J, leaving 7 bases between them. The length of the CDR3 is 13 residues. Germline assignment: CDR1 MDHEN and CDR2 SYDVKM. The CDR3 coding sequence is TGTGCCAGCAGTCTTACAGCTAACTATGGCTACACCTTC. This encodes CASSLTANYGYTF.